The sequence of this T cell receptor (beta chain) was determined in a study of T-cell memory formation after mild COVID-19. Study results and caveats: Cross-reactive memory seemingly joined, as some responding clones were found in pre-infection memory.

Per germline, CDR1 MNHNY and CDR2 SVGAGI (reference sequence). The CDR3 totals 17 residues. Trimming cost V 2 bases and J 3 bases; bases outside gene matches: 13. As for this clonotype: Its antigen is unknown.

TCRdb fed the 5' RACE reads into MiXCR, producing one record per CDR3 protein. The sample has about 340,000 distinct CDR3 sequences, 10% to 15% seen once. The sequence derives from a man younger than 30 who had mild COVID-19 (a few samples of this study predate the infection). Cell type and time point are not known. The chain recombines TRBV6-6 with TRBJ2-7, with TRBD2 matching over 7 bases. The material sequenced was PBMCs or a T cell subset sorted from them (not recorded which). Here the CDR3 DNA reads TGTGCCAGCAGTTACAACGCCGGGGTAGCGGGTTACTACGAGCAGTACTTC. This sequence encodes CASSYNAGVAGYYEQYF.